This T cell receptor beta chain was retrieved from a study of vaccination and CD4 T cells after COVID-19. Sequenced with the Oncomine TCR Beta short-read assay was DNA taken from cultured CD4+ T cells. TCRdb recomputed calls from the PCR reads with MiXCR, one row per CDR3 protein. Among 15,000 or so distinct CDR3 sequences, around 69% were seen once, and the ten largest hold 11%. Remarks on this clonotype: As yet, its antigen is unknown.

Treatment given: approximately nine-day PBMC culture with coronavirus spike peptide pools or control peptides (ViraFEST assay). Half-medium changes with fresh IL-2 medium occurred on days 3 and 7. This TCR was sampled from a human donor who had recovered from COVID-19. Sequencing was performed on CD4+ T cells from blood, cultured in vitro.

The CDR3 DNA follows: TGTGCCACCAGCCCCTTGGGGGGGCGTGCAGATACGCAGTATTTT. Its protein product is CATSPLGGRADTQYF. The chain has TRBV15 and TRBJ2-3; a weak D match, TRBD2 (7 bases). The CDR3 is 15 residues long. The V end lost 5 bases, the J end lost 4 bases, and 16 bases lay between the germline ends. From germline, CDR1 is LNHNV and CDR2 YYDKDF (reference sequence).